The next 20 T cell receptor beta chains were all read from a single sample in a study of shared clonotypes between healthy human individuals (dated by TCRdb to the early 2020s). Library method: the immunoSEQ multiplex PCR assay. Drawn from immuneACCESS, this table holds only the in-frame rearrangements with V and J called that TCRdb kept. Clones are partly lost; checked studies trace under half to an unresolved V gene and leave the rest unexplained. A total of about 1.5 million clones appear in this sample, approximately 98% of them only once. The top ten clonotypes cover roughly 0.45% of the sample. What was sequenced was naive CD4+ T cells sorted from blood. Interpreted using the paper, the cell subset or site label stands for: CD45RA+ positively selected. The receptors derive from a man aged 25 to 40 in good health.

The chain couples TRBV11-2 to TRBJ2-5; D may match TRBD1 or TRBD2 (6 bases each). The ends were cut back, 0 bases at V and 2 bases at J, with 10 bases in the middle. The CDR3 is made up of 15 amino acids. Germline-derived CDR1 and CDR2 are SGHAT and FQNNGV. CDR3 protein: CASSLDVGGQETQYF. The CDR3 DNA sequence: TGTGCCAGCAGCTTAGACGTAGGGGGGCAAGAGACCCAGTACTTC.

The gene calls are TRBV12-5 and TRBJ2-7; D tentatively fits TRBD1 or TRBD2 (6 bases each). Trimming cost V 9 bases and J 9 bases, with 21 bases left between them. Germline CDR1 reads LGHNT; CDR2 reads FRNRAP. This CDR3 has 13 amino acids. The CDR3 is CARGGWRFIGQYF. The CDR3 nucleotides are TGTGCTAGGGGGGGCTGGCGGTTTATCGGGCAGTACTTC.

The CDR3 region has the DNA TGTGCCAGCTCACCACCGGAAATAGATACGCAGTATTTT. Translation: CASSPPEIDTQYF. The chain joins TRBV18 to TRBJ2-3, with no clear D. The germline gives CDR1 KGHSH, CDR2 LQKENI. V dropped 0 bases and J dropped 5 bases, with 6 bases sitting between them. The CDR3 sequence is 13 residues long.

The chain recombines TRBV6-1 with TRBJ1-4; 8 bases match TRBD1. The CDR3 length is 14 residues. Germline loops: CDR1 MNHNS, CDR2 SASEGT. V shed 8 bases and J 8 bases; nucleotides not matched to a gene: 10. CDR3: CASVRGTGSEKLFF. The CDR3 DNA sequence: TGTGCCAGCGTTAGGGGGACAGGTTCCGAAAAACTGTTTTTT.

The chain links TRBV14 to TRBJ2-1; D might be TRBD2 (5 bases). CDR1 SGHDN and CDR2 FVKESK come from the germline V gene. V shed 4 bases and J shed 5 bases, with 15 bases lying between them. The CDR3 is 15 amino acids. CDR3 nucleotide sequence: TGTGCCAGCAGCCGCCGGACTGGTGGCGACAATGAGCAGTTCTTC. Translated: CASSRRTGGDNEQFF. The entire variable domain, with the rest obtained from reference TRBV14 and TRBJ2-1, is as follows: EAGVTQFPSHSVIEKGQTVTLRCDPISGHDNLYWYRRVMGKEIKFLLHFVKESKQDESGMPNNRFLAERTGGTYSTLKVQPAELEDSGVYFCASSRRTGGDNEQFFGPGTRLTVL.

Points on this clone: The DNA is left out, because the CDR3 cannot be placed on it with certainty; the CDR3 is given as TCRdb lists it. The CDR3 reads CASSAVSGANPLWQFF. The chain joins TRBV6-1 to TRBJ2-1; the D call of TRBD2 is as the table states it, not checked on the DNA. The germline gives CDR1 MNHNS, CDR2 SASEGT. The CDR3 extends over 16 residues, inclusive of both ends.

This chain uses TRBV6-6 with TRBJ1-2, with TRBD1 identical over 7 bases. The V and J ends lost 4 bases and 4 bases, in that order; junction bases with no gene match: 3. The CDR3 extends over 13 amino acids. Germline V gene sequence: CDR1 MNHNY, CDR2 SVGAGI (reference sequence). The CDR3 here is CASSFDRAYGYTF. The CDR3 nucleotides are TGTGCCAGCAGTTTTGACAGGGCCTATGGCTACACCTTC.

In its sample, this clone was seen once. The J gene is TRBJ2-1, the V gene TRBV19, with 9 bases aligning to TRBD2. CDR1 LNHDA and CDR2 SQIVND come from the germline V gene (reference sequence). With V trimmed by 7 bases and J by 3 bases, 7 bases remained unmatched. This CDR3 is built from 15 residues. CDR3 sequence: CASTITSGFYNEQFF. The DNA for the CDR3 is TGTGCCAGTACCATTACTAGCGGGTTCTACAATGAGCAGTTCTTC. Combining the CDR3 with reference TRBV19 and TRBJ2-1 gives the whole variable domain DGGITQSPKYLFRKEGQNVTLSCEQNLNHDAMYWYRQDPGQGLRLIYYSQIVNDFQKGDIAEGYSVSREKKESFPLTVTSAQKNPTAFYLCASTITSGFYNEQFFGPGTRLTVL.

Notes on this clone: The sample holds other DNA sequences that translate to the same CDR3. This rearrangement joins TRBV5-4 to TRBJ2-3; D possibly corresponds to TRBD2 (6 bases). V lost 0 bases and J lost 3, with 11 bases in between. CDR1 and CDR2 (germline): SGHNT, YYREEE (reference sequence). The CDR3 has 15 amino acids. The CDR3 region has the DNA TGTGCCAGCAGCTTGGCGGGAGTACAAACAGATACGCAGTATTTT. This codes for CASSLAGVQTDTQYF.

This chain joins TRBV11-2 and TRBJ2-5, with a possible D match to TRBD2 (5 bases). CDR3 length equals 15 residues. Germline values: CDR1 SGHAT, CDR2 FQNNGV. Trimming stripped 0 bases from V and 1 base from J, with 9 bases between. The CDR3 DNA reads as TGTGCCAGCAGCTTAGATCTCGCGGGCCAAGAGACCCAGTACTTC. Its translation is CASSLDLAGQETQYF. Based on the CDR3 plus reference TRBV11-2 and TRBJ2-5, the full variable domain is EAGVAQSPRYKIIEKRQSVAFWCNPISGHATLYWYQQILGQGPKLLIQFQNNGVVDDSQLPKDRFSAERLKGVDSTLKIQPAKLEDSAVYLCASSLDLAGQETQYFGPGTRLLVL.

Points on this clone: Other DNA sequences within the sample encode an identical CDR3. This rearrangement joins TRBV4-1 to TRBJ2-1; D gene uncertain. Trimming took 1 base from V and 0 from J, leaving 1 base between them. The CDR3 length is 13 residues. CDR1 is MGHRA and CDR2 is YSYEKL in the germline V gene. The CDR3 DNA sequence: TGCGCCAGCAGCCAAGTCTCCTACAATGAGCAGTTCTTC. Translating gives CASSQVSYNEQFF.

The chain uses TRBV9 and TRBJ2-1; no definite D call. Per germline, CDR1 SGDLS and CDR2 YYNGEE. The germline V and J ends were trimmed by 4 bases and 4 bases, with 12 bases remaining between them. The CDR3 loop spans 14 amino acids. The DNA for the CDR3 is TGTGCCAGCAGCTTTAGGACCGAGTACAATGAGCAGTTCTTC. Encoded protein: CASSFRTEYNEQFF.

This chain connects TRBV9 to TRBJ2-2; 8 bases line up with TRBD2. The CDR3 runs to 19 residues. From germline, CDR1 is SGDLS and CDR2 YYNGEE. Losses at the gene ends were 4 bases for V and 3 bases for J; bases not matched to a gene: 17. The CDR3 is CASSTRPLLAEIDTGELFF. The CDR3 nucleotides are TGTGCCAGCAGCACCCGACCATTACTAGCGGAGATAGACACCGGGGAGCTGTTTTTT.

As regards this clone: The sample contains more than one DNA sequence encoding this CDR3. CDR3 nucleotide sequence: TGTGCCTGGAGTGTAGGGACAGGGGGCTACGAGCAGTACTTC. As protein: CAWSVGTGGYEQYF. V usage is TRBV30 and J usage is TRBJ2-7, with 11 nucleotides matching TRBD1. The CDR3 is 14 amino acids. The germline V gene has CDR1 GTSNPN and CDR2 SVGIG (reference sequence). The V gene end was trimmed by 0 bases and the J gene end by 3 bases; junction bases not matched to a gene: 1.

The rearrangement joins TRBV18 to TRBJ1-5; D not certain. The V and J ends lost 2 bases and 6 bases respectively, with 11 bases between them. The CDR3 runs 14 residues. The germline CDR1 and CDR2 sequences are KGHSH and LQKENI. The CDR3 sequence is CASSPMRGSQPQHF. The CDR3 DNA is TGTGCCAGCTCACCAATGAGAGGGAGTCAGCCCCAGCATTTT.

Remarks on this clone: The germline gene is not matched at one end of the junction; a read error may be the cause. The rearrangement uses TRBV29-1 and TRBJ2-7, with TRBD2 matching over 7 bases. CDR3 size: 14 residues. The germline CDR1 and CDR2 sequences are SQVTM and ANQGSEA. In nucleotides, the CDR3 is TGCAGTGTTGGTCGCGGGAGAAGTACCTACGAGCAGTACTTC. Amino acids: CSVGRGRSTYEQYF.

CDR3 in DNA: TGTGCCAGCAGTCGGACTAGCGGGAGGTCCTACAATGAGCAGTTCTTC. It yields the protein CASSRTSGRSYNEQFF. The rearrangement links TRBV7-6 to TRBJ2-1; 14 positions agree with TRBD2. The trim removed 6 bases at V and 1 base at J, leaving 2 bases unmatched. This CDR3 is 16 amino acids long. The germline CDR1 and CDR2 sequences are SGHVS and FNYEAQ.

On this clone: Other nucleotide sequences from this sample produce the same CDR3. The rearrangement links TRBV27 to TRBJ1-5; D is unresolved. This CDR3 has 13 amino acids. Per germline, CDR1 MNHEY and CDR2 SMNVEV (reference sequence). V lost 1 base and J 2 bases, leaving 3 bases between the germline ends. The CDR3, as DNA: TGTGCCAGCAGTTTATTGGGCAATCAGCCCCAGCATTTT. Protein sequence: CASSLLGNQPQHF.

V is TRBV5-1 and J is TRBJ2-1; 9 bases line up with TRBD1. The CDR3 sequence is 19 residues long. V trimming: 2 bases; J trimming: 4 bases; junction bases outside the gene matches: 16. The germline V gene has CDR1 SGHRS and CDR2 YFSETQ. DNA of the CDR3: TGCGCCAGCAGCTTAAACAGGGGGCGCAGAGTTGATTCTTACAATGAGCAGTTCTTC. Residues: CASSLNRGRRVDSYNEQFF.

The rearrangement joins TRBV5-4 to TRBJ1-4; D might be TRBD1 (5 bases). The germline V gene encodes CDR1 SGHNT and CDR2 YYREEE (reference sequence). CDR3 length: 16 amino acids. Trimming removed 4 bases from V and 7 bases from J, with 20 bases in between. The DNA of the CDR3 is TGTGCCAGCAGCCCCGGGCAGAGGGGCCGCAGTGAAAAACTGTTTTTT. Amino acid sequence: CASSPGQRGRSEKLFF.